These 26 T cell receptor beta chains came from one sample sequenced in a study of CD8 T cells in Susac syndrome. Random hexamers were used to reverse transcribe the RNA input (about 0.5 to 1 ug). TCRdb reprocessed the immunoSEQ multiplex PCR reads via MiXCR and lists one record per CDR3 protein. The data show some 140,000 distinct CDR3 sequences, 75% to 90% seen once. Sample: CD8+ T cells from PBMCs. The receptors derive from a human donor with multiple sclerosis.

Worth noting for this clonotype: One end of the junction is discordant with germline, which a read error may explain. This rearrangement joins TRBV7-7 to TRBJ2-2, with D uncertain. The CDR3 has 13 residues. CDR1 and CDR2 from the germline V gene are SSHAT and FNYEAQ (reference sequence). CDR3 DNA sequence: TGTGCTAGCAGCTCTACCAACACCGGGGAGCTGTTTTTT. Translated, it gives CASSSTNTGELFF.

J is TRBJ2-2 and V is TRBV9; D is undetermined. V dropped 0 bases and J dropped 1 base, with 16 bases sitting between them. This CDR3 contains 18 residues. CDR1 and CDR2 (germline): SGDLS, YYNGEE. DNA for the CDR3: TGTGCCAGCAGCGTAGAGGATACGACCGCGGAGAACACCGGGGAGCTGTTTTTT. This codes for CASSVEDTTAENTGELFF.

This chain connects TRBV25-1 to TRBJ1-1; 9 bases match TRBD1. V shed 9 bases and J 3 bases; nucleotides not matched to a gene: 11. The CDR3 consists of 15 residues. Germline V lookup: CDR1 MGHDK, CDR2 SYGVNS. The CDR3 is CASTDRGTGDTEAFF. In DNA, the CDR3 is TGTGCCAGTACCGACAGGGGGACAGGTGACACTGAAGCTTTCTTT.

This clonotype has a handful of counts. The rearrangement links TRBV11-2 to TRBJ1-5; 12 bases align to TRBD1. Germline CDR1 reads SGHAT; CDR2 reads FQNNGV. CDR3 size: 16 residues. V lost 2 bases, J lost 7 bases, and 6 bases stayed unmatched. Here the CDR3 reads CASSLTGTGGRQPQHF. The CDR3 nucleotides are TGTGCCAGCAGCTTAACCGGGACAGGGGGCAGGCAGCCCCAGCATTTT.

V gene TRBV2 combines with J gene TRBJ1-2; the D is unclear. This CDR3 region has 13 residues. Between the trimmed V and J ends, which lost 0 bases and 8 bases, there was a span of 10 bases. Germline CDR1 SNHLY, CDR2 FYNNEI. This CDR3 is CASSEASGGGYTF. In nucleotides, the CDR3 is TGTGCCAGCAGTGAAGCGTCAGGCGGCGGCTACACCTTC.

The chain couples TRBV18 to TRBJ2-1; D possibly matches TRBD1 or TRBD2 (5 bases each). From germline, CDR1 is KGHSH and CDR2 LQKENI. Deletions cut 2 bases from V and 5 bases from J, with 13 bases between. This CDR3 comprises 15 residues. CDR3 loop: CASSPAGTPNNEQFF. In DNA, the CDR3 is TGTGCCAGCTCACCAGCCGGGACGCCAAACAATGAGCAGTTCTTC.

This clonotype has just one count. The chain recombines TRBV25-1 with TRBJ2-2; TRBD2 agrees at 13 bases. Germline CDR1 MGHDK, CDR2 SYGVNS. Trimming cost V 3 bases and J 6 bases; bases outside gene matches: 10. The CDR3 contains 18 residues. CDR3 residues: CASSDGLAGVDGPGELFF. DNA of the CDR3: TGTGCCAGCAGTGACGGACTAGCGGGAGTGGACGGACCCGGGGAGCTGTTTTTT.

The V call is TRBV27, the J call TRBJ2-7, with a weak D call TRBD1 (6 bases). The CDR3 has 14 amino acids. Trimming removed 4 bases from V and 3 bases from J, with 13 bases in between. Germline V gene lookup returns CDR1 MNHEY and CDR2 SMNVEV (reference sequence). In DNA form, the CDR3 reads TGTGCCAGCAGTTCCAGGGGTCCCGACTACGAGCAGTACTTC. Residues: CASSSRGPDYEQYF.

Here the CDR3 reads CASSPRLATDTQYF. The DNA of the CDR3 is TGTGCCAGCTCACCGAGACTAGCAACAGATACGCAGTATTTT. The V and J genes are TRBV28 and TRBJ2-3, with 7 bases identical to TRBD2. The CDR3 spans 14 residues. Germline V gene lookup returns CDR1 MDHEN and CDR2 SYDVKM. The V segment lost 8 bases and the J segment 3 bases; nucleotides outside the gene matches: 8.

This rearrangement joins TRBV19 to TRBJ1-1; TRBD1 matches 7 bases. V trimming: 5 bases; J trimming: 7 bases; junction bases outside the gene matches: 7. Per germline, CDR1 LNHDA and CDR2 SQIVND (reference sequence). The CDR3 totals 13 residues. CDR3 protein: CASSPGQFVEAFF. The CDR3, as DNA: TGTGCCAGTAGTCCGGGACAGTTCGTTGAAGCTTTCTTT.

This clonotype occurred a few times. The gene calls are TRBV6-1 and TRBJ2-1; D is ambiguous. V was pared by 7 bases and J by 3 bases, with 13 bases between. The CDR3 sequence is 14 residues long. CDR1 and CDR2 from the germline V gene are MNHNS and SASEGT. CDR3: CASTLNPGYNEQFF. The CDR3 region has the DNA TGTGCCAGCACCCTCAACCCAGGCTACAATGAGCAGTTCTTC.

This sequence joins TRBV2 and TRBJ2-6, with 7 bases matching TRBD1. The germline gives CDR1 SNHLY, CDR2 FYNNEI. The CDR3 has 15 amino acids. The CDR3 bases are TGTGCGCGACGGGACAGCCAACTTATTTTCGACGTCCTGACTTTC. This gives the protein CARRDSQLIFDVLTF.

The chain's CDR3 is CASSSRTSYEQFF. The DNA for the CDR3 is TGTGCCAGCAGTTCCAGGACTAGCTATGAGCAGTTCTTC. J is TRBJ2-1 and V is TRBV27; 8 positions agree with TRBD2. The CDR3 totals 13 residues. The ends lost 4 bases at V and 8 bases at J; junction bases unmatched: 4. Germline CDR1 and CDR2: MNHEY and SMNVEV (reference sequence).

The V call is TRBV7-9, the J call TRBJ2-2; 15 nucleotides align to TRBD2. Looked up from germline, CDR1 is SEHNR and CDR2 is FQNEAQ (reference sequence). The CDR3 extends over 19 amino acids. J was trimmed by 4 bases and V by 4 bases; bases with no gene match: 10. The CDR3 coding sequence is TGTGCCAGCAGCTCAGGACTAGCGGGGGGGATATTCTCCACCGGGGAGCTGTTTTTT. It specifies CASSSGLAGGIFSTGELFF.

The gene calls are TRBV6-2 or TRBV6-3 and TRBJ2-2, with 14 bases lining up with TRBD2. This CDR3 contains 16 residues. CDR1 is MNHEY, CDR2 SVGEGT, per germline. V shed 5 bases and J 7 bases; nucleotides not matched to a gene: 6. The CDR3 coding sequence is TGTGCCAGCAGTCACGCCGGGACTAGCGGGAGCGGGGAGCTGTTTTTT. Protein: CASSHAGTSGSGELFF.

J is TRBJ1-5 and V is TRBV6-5; 12 nucleotides match TRBD1. After removal of 2 bases from V and 7 bases from J, the junction contained 6 bases not matched to a gene. Per the germline V gene, CDR1 is MNHEY and CDR2 is SVGAGI. There are 16 residues in the CDR3. CDR3 DNA: TGTGCCAGCAGTTACGGGACAGGGGGCGGGAGACAGCCCCAGCATTTT. Amino acids: CASSYGTGGGRQPQHF.

The gene calls are TRBV4-1 and TRBJ1-1, with D tentatively TRBD1 (5 bases). Trimming removed 3 bases from V and 6 bases from J, with 11 bases in between. The germline V gene has CDR1 MGHRA and CDR2 YSYEKL. The CDR3 has 13 residues. This chain's CDR3 is CASSQGVGAEAFF. The CDR3, as DNA: TGCGCCAGCAGCCAGGGGGTGGGGGCTGAAGCTTTCTTT.

The gene calls are TRBV27 and TRBJ2-7, with 11 bases identical to TRBD2. The CDR3 consists of 15 residues. The ends lost 3 bases at V and 2 bases at J; junction bases unmatched: 3. Germline-derived CDR1 and CDR2 are MNHEY and SMNVEV (reference sequence). CDR3 sequence (DNA): TGTGCCAGCAGTTTCACTAGCGGGAGCACCTACGAGCAGTACGTC. Protein sequence: CASSFTSGSTYEQYV.

The chain links TRBV7-9 to TRBJ2-1, with 12 bases matching TRBD1. The V gene end was trimmed by 5 bases and the J gene end by 5 bases; junction bases not matched to a gene: 4. The CDR3 covers 15 residues. CDR1 is SEHNR, CDR2 FQNEAQ, per germline (reference sequence). For the CDR3, the DNA is TGTGCCAGCAGCACGGGACAGGGGGCGCACAATGAGCAGTTCTTC. Residues: CASSTGQGAHNEQFF.

The rearrangement links TRBV7-2 to TRBJ1-2; tentative D call: TRBD1 (6 bases). This CDR3 has 15 amino acids. V was pared by 5 bases and J by 3 bases, with 16 bases between. The germline gives CDR1 SGHTA, CDR2 FQGNSA. The CDR3 region is CASSLRTVSHYGYTF. The CDR3 bases are TGTGCCAGCAGCCTTCGGACAGTCTCTCACTATGGCTACACCTTC.

CDR3 protein: CASSSLLGLANTGELFF. The CDR3 coding sequence is TGTGCCAGCAGTTCCCTCTTGGGACTAGCGAACACCGGGGAGCTGTTTTTT. The V and J genes are TRBV12-3 or TRBV12-4 and TRBJ2-2, with TRBD2 identical over 8 bases. The CDR3 extends over 17 amino acids. V lost 4 bases and J lost 0; bases outside the gene matches: 7.

The chain links TRBV9 to TRBJ2-1; D is unclear. Germline assignment: CDR1 SGDLS and CDR2 YYNGEE. With 3 bases removed from V and 3 bases from J, the gap between germline ends came to 13 bases. There are 15 residues in the CDR3. CDR3 sequence reads: CASSEEFSYYNEQFF. CDR3 DNA: TGTGCCAGCAGCGAGGAGTTTTCCTACTACAATGAGCAGTTCTTC.

The rearrangement uses TRBV5-6 and TRBJ1-1; 7 bases are a match to TRBD1. Germline CDR1 and CDR2: SGHDT and YYEEEE. Losses at the gene ends were 4 bases for V and 5 bases for J; bases not matched to a gene: 8. This CDR3 region has 14 residues. This chain's CDR3 is CASSDRKGATEAFF. The DNA for the CDR3 is TGTGCCAGCAGCGATCGGAAGGGGGCGACTGAAGCTTTCTTT.

V gene TRBV27 combines with J gene TRBJ2-1, with D possibly TRBD1 on 5 matching bases. Near its end, the DNA agrees better with TRBJ2-7, so the J call may be wrong. This CDR3 contains 14 residues. Germline CDR1 MNHEY, CDR2 SMNVEV (reference sequence). The CDR3 is CARSLSSGSYEQYV. DNA for the CDR3: TGTGCCAGAAGTTTATCATCAGGGTCCTACGAGCAGTACGTC.

This clonotype has more than one count but fewer than ten. V and J are TRBV11-1 and TRBJ1-2; D not certain. This CDR3 is 14 amino acids long. Per the germline V gene, CDR1 is SGHAT and CDR2 is FQDESV (reference sequence). V dropped 4 bases and J dropped 6 bases, with 15 bases sitting between them. CDR3 sequence: CASSSIEEPNGYTF. In nucleotides, the CDR3 is TGTGCCAGCAGCTCCATCGAGGAGCCCAATGGCTACACCTTC. Full variable domain (outside the CDR3, taken from reference TRBV11-1 and TRBJ1-2): EAEVAQSPRYKITEKSQAVAFWCDPISGHATLYWYRQILGQGPELLVQFQDESVVDDSQLPKDRFSAERLKGVDSTLKIQPAELGDSAMYLCASSSIEEPNGYTFGSGTRLTVV.

This chain links TRBV7-6 with TRBJ2-1; D ambiguous. V lost 5 bases to trimming and J lost 2 bases, with 13 bases between them. The CDR3 contains 15 residues. Per germline, CDR1 SGHVS and CDR2 FNYEAQ. Written as DNA, the CDR3 is TGTGCCAGCAGCCTAGGTGATTTGCCCTACAATGAGCAGTTCTTC. As protein: CASSLGDLPYNEQFF. The entire variable domain, with the rest obtained from reference TRBV7-6 and TRBJ2-1, is as follows: GAGVSQSPRYKVTKRGQDVALRCDPISGHVSLYWYRQALGQGPEFLTYFNYEAQQDKSGLPNDRFSAERPEGSISTLTIQRTEQRDSAMYRCASSLGDLPYNEQFFGPGTRLTVL.